The TCR beta chain under discussion was sequenced for a study of blood T cells in healthy people across ages. The germline gives CDR1 SQVTM, CDR2 ANQGSEA. The CDR3 contains 14 residues. With V trimmed by 5 bases and J by 7 bases, 9 bases remained unmatched. A second PCR of roughly 7 to 11 cycles used a sample-barcoded 5' primer and a J-beta primer mix. TCRdb independently ran MiXCR on the 5' RACE reads; one entry per CDR3 protein. The data contain some 760,000 distinct CDR3 sequences, approximately 25% of them singletons. Another study also made use of these data, one on T cells of mothers and their children.

The specimen was blood. The sequence was obtained from a boy aged 5-17 years in good health. The gene calls are TRBV29-1 and TRBJ2-7; 12 bases fit TRBD2. Written as DNA, the CDR3 is TGCAGCGTTCTTGGACTAGCGGGACTTCGGGAGCAGTACTTC. It yields the protein CSVLGLAGLREQYF.